The 25 T cell receptor beta chains in this list originate from one sample, sequenced in a study of OX40 agonist ivuxolimab in advanced cancers. Clones were read by immunoSEQ multiplex PCR, and TCRdb kept only the in-frame ones, dropping some. The sample includes roughly 60,000 clones, about 84% of them seen just once. The sequencing used CD4+ or CD8+ T cells sorted from blood, collected in a trial of the OX40 agonist ivuxolimab. The receptors were sampled from an adult with an advanced solid tumor such as melanoma, head and neck, liver or kidney cancer.

This chain uses TRBV7-8 with TRBJ2-3, with 10 bases that match TRBD1. V lost 5 bases to trimming and J lost 8 bases; unmatched junction nucleotides: 16. Germline V lookup: CDR1 SGHVS, CDR2 FQNEAQ. The CDR3 extends over 17 amino acids. The chain's CDR3 is CASSPYRTGGLGGTQYF. The CDR3 DNA reads TGTGCCAGCAGCCCCTACCGGACAGGGGGATTAGGTGGTACGCAGTATTTT.

The chain combines TRBV7-2 with TRBJ1-5; no reliable D call. This CDR3 has 14 amino acids. Trimming stripped 2 bases from V and 3 bases from J, with 8 bases between. CDR1 and CDR2 from the germline V gene are SGHTA and FQGNSA. The CDR3 loop reads CASSLRQFNQPQHF. Here the CDR3 DNA reads TGTGCCAGCAGCTTAAGGCAATTCAATCAGCCCCAGCATTTT. Filled out from reference TRBV7-2 and TRBJ1-5, the complete variable domain reads GAGVSQSPSNKVTEKGKDVELRCDPISGHTALYWYRQSLGQGLEFLIYFQGNSAPDKSGLPSDRFSAERTGGSVSTLTIQRTQQEDSAVYLCASSLRQFNQPQHFGDGTRLSIL.

This clone has just one count. The chain recombines TRBV19 with TRBJ1-2, with 8 bases aligning to TRBD1. The CDR3 runs to 16 residues. Germline-derived CDR1 and CDR2 are LNHDA and SQIVND (reference sequence). Trimming cost V 7 bases and J 5 bases; bases outside gene matches: 15. The CDR3 DNA sequence: TGTGCCAGTACCGAGAACGGACAGGGAAGTAGGTATGGCTACACCTTC. This translates into CASTENGQGSRYGYTF.

The chain carries TRBV2 and TRBJ1-5, with D tentatively TRBD1 (6 bases). Germline-derived CDR1 and CDR2 are SNHLY and FYNNEI. V lost 1 base and J lost 3, with 10 bases in between. This CDR3 region has 15 residues. In nucleotides, the CDR3 is TGTGCCAGCAGTGAAGAGGGGGGGGCCAATCAGCCCCAGCATTTT. It specifies CASSEEGGANQPQHF.

The chain employs TRBV29-1 and TRBJ2-7, with TRBD1 matching over 9 bases. J was trimmed by 3 bases and V by 1 base; bases with no gene match: 1. Germline values: CDR1 SQVTM, CDR2 ANQGSEA. The CDR3 is made up of 13 amino acids. The CDR3: CSVEGDRVYEQYF. CDR3 DNA: TGCAGCGTTGAAGGGGACAGGGTCTACGAGCAGTACTTC.

This clone has more than one count but fewer than ten. This CDR3 is CASSLGGAVSNQPQHF. CDR3 nucleotides: TGTGCCAGCAGCTTAGGAGGGGCGGTGAGCAATCAGCCCCAGCATTTT. The chain is built from TRBV7-2 and TRBJ1-5, with D possibly matching TRBD1 (5 bases). This CDR3 comprises 16 residues. CDR1 SGHTA and CDR2 FQGNSA come from the germline V gene. V was pared by 1 base and J by 1 base, with 11 bases between.

This sequence joins TRBV21-1 and TRBJ2-7; TRBD2 is the table's D call and was not checked against the DNA. TRBV21-1 is a known pseudogene. There are 13 residues in the CDR3. The CDR3 reads CASSKAPGYEQYF. CDR3 bases: TGTGCCAGCAGCAAAGCACCCGGGTACGAGCAGTACTTC.

The rearrangement uses TRBV6-5 and TRBJ2-5; D might be TRBD1 (5 bases). CDR1 is MNHEY, CDR2 SVGAGI, per germline. The CDR3 totals 14 residues. The V end lost 5 bases, the J end lost 3 bases, and 13 bases lay between the germline ends. CDR3 sequence: CASSPQGVEETQYF. In DNA form, the CDR3 reads TGTGCCAGCAGTCCACAAGGGGTGGAAGAGACCCAGTACTTC.

This clone showed up just a few times. CDR3 DNA sequence: TGTGCCAGCAGTTACTCGTCGGTGGGCGAGCAGTACTTC. This encodes CASSYSSVGEQYF. The chain employs TRBV6-5 and TRBJ2-7; D gene uncertain. This CDR3 is 13 amino acids long. Between the trimmed V and J ends, which lost 0 bases and 6 bases, there was a span of 9 bases. Germline assignment: CDR1 MNHEY and CDR2 SVGAGI.

This clone appeared once. CDR3 DNA sequence: TGTGCCAGCAGCTTTGGAGCTAGGATCGCCGGGGAGCTGTTTTTT. Its translation is CASSFGARIAGELFF. The rearrangement links TRBV7-9 to TRBJ2-2; the D is unclear. Trimming removed 3 bases at V and 6 bases at J, with 14 bases between. This CDR3 contains 15 residues. Germline assignment: CDR1 SEHNR and CDR2 FQNEAQ (reference sequence).

J is TRBJ1-5 and V is TRBV19, with D unresolved. The CDR3 loop spans 12 amino acids. V was clipped by 5 bases and J by 8 bases, with 10 bases between them. Germline V gives CDR1 LNHDA, CDR2 SQIVND (reference sequence). CDR3 in DNA: TGTGCCAGTAGTCCTCCGTTGGAGCCCCAGCATTTT. This codes for CASSPPLEPQHF.

The chain has TRBV11-1 and TRBJ2-7; unclear D gene. The CDR3 covers 12 residues. The V end was cut by 1 base, the J end by 9 bases, with 10 bases between. Germline CDR1 and CDR2: SGHAT and FQDESV (reference sequence). CDR3 residues: CASSLEVRRQYF. In nucleotides, the CDR3 is TGTGCCAGCAGCTTAGAAGTTCGGAGGCAGTACTTC.

The J gene is TRBJ2-2, the V gene TRBV14; TRBD2 aligns across 9 bases. CDR1 and CDR2 from the germline V gene are SGHDN and FVKESK. The V gene end was trimmed by 2 bases and the J gene end by 9 bases; junction bases not matched to a gene: 22. The CDR3 consists of 20 residues. The CDR3 sequence: CASSQHSRAGGAGLTRELFF. In nucleotides, the CDR3 is TGTGCCAGCAGCCAACATTCGCGAGCGGGGGGCGCCGGTCTAACCAGGGAGCTGTTTTTT.

This clone ranks as medium-sized. The chain has TRBV5-4 and TRBJ1-2; D unresolved. The germline gives CDR1 SGHNT, CDR2 YYREEE (reference sequence). The CDR3 length is 16 residues. V dropped 0 bases and J dropped 0 bases, with 12 bases sitting between them. CDR3 DNA: TGTGCCAGCAGCTTGGATTTGGAACGGGCTAACTATGGCTACACCTTC. It is translated as CASSLDLERANYGYTF.

The rearrangement uses TRBV19 and TRBJ2-1; 10 bases align to TRBD1. The junction had 6 bases not matched to a gene; V was cut back by 0 bases and J by 7 bases. The CDR3 extends over 16 amino acids. Germline CDR1 is LNHDA and CDR2 is SQIVND (reference sequence). CDR3 sequence (DNA): TGTGCCAGTAGTATAGATCGGGGACAGGGGTTTAATGAGCAGTTCTTC. The encoded protein is CASSIDRGQGFNEQFF.

The chain joins TRBV30 to TRBJ1-5, with D possibly TRBD1 on 5 matching bases. Trimming cost V 3 bases and J 8 bases, with 17 bases left between them. The CDR3 contains 14 residues. Germline CDR1 reads GTSNPN; CDR2 reads SVGIG (reference sequence). The DNA of the CDR3 is TGTGCCTGGAGCGAGACCGGGACGGCGGAGCCCCAGCATTTT. It encodes CAWSETGTAEPQHF.

J is TRBJ1-1 and V is TRBV28; D is undetermined. Per the germline V gene, CDR1 is MDHEN and CDR2 is SYDVKM. The CDR3 sequence is 12 residues long. V was cut by 7 bases and J by 6 bases, with 12 bases left in between. CDR3 in DNA: TGTGCCAGCACCCGCCCGGGGTCTGAAGCTTTCTTT. Encoded protein: CASTRPGSEAFF.

A single count supports this clone. The chain has TRBV2 and TRBJ1-2; D remains unclear. Germline CDR1 reads SNHLY; CDR2 reads FYNNEI. The CDR3 spans 13 residues. V was trimmed by 5 bases and J by 0 bases, leaving 7 bases between them. CDR3 protein: CASSSQPNYGYTF. The CDR3 nucleotides read TGTGCCAGCAGTTCCCAGCCTAACTATGGCTACACCTTC.

This clone was observed a few times. The gene calls are TRBV7-3 and TRBJ1-1; no firm D call. Germline V lookup: CDR1 SGHTA, CDR2 FQGTGA. The CDR3 contains 14 residues. V lost 2 bases and J 4 bases, leaving 11 bases between the germline ends. CDR3 protein: CASSLSPGATEAFF. CDR3 sequence (DNA): TGTGCCAGCAGCTTATCCCCGGGCGCCACTGAAGCTTTCTTT.

The V and J genes are TRBV7-2 and TRBJ2-5; 8 bases are shared with TRBD1. The J call may be incorrect, as the DNA end agrees better with TRBJ2-7. The CDR3 contains 15 residues. The germline gives CDR1 SGHTA, CDR2 FQGNSA. The chain's CDR3 is CASSFRDRPSYEQYF. In DNA form, the CDR3 reads TGTGCCAGCAGCTTCCGGGACAGGCCATCCTACGAGCAGTACTTC.

V is TRBV28 and J is TRBJ2-7, with D maybe TRBD1 (6 bases). Per germline, CDR1 MDHEN and CDR2 SYDVKM. The CDR3 spans 12 residues. Trimming stripped 6 bases from V and 7 bases from J, with 13 bases between. CDR3 in amino acids: CASRQGLGEQYF. In DNA, the CDR3 is TGTGCCAGCAGACAGGGTCTGGGGGAGCAGTACTTC.

The rearrangement links TRBV7-3 to TRBJ1-6; possibly TRBD1 for D (6 bases). Germline V gene data show CDR1 as SGHTA and CDR2 as FQGTGA. This CDR3 comprises 16 residues. Trimming left V 5 bases short and J 1 base short, with 12 bases between. For the CDR3, the DNA is TGTGCCAGCAGCCCAAGAGGGGGTTCCTATAATTCACCCCTCCACTTT. Translation: CASSPRGGSYNSPLHF. Full variable domain (outside the CDR3, taken from reference TRBV7-3 and TRBJ1-6): GAGVSQTPSNKVTEKGKYVELRCDPISGHTALYWYRQSLGQGPEFLIYFQGTGAADDSGLPNDRFFAVRPEGSVSTLKIQRTERGDSAVYLCASSPRGGSYNSPLHFGNGTRLTVT.

This clone has more than one count but fewer than ten. The chain recombines TRBV30 with TRBJ1-3, with D perhaps TRBD1 (5 bases). The CDR3 is 14 amino acids. Germline V gene lookup returns CDR1 GTSNPN and CDR2 SVGIG (reference sequence). V was shortened by 3 bases and J by 3 bases, with 12 bases between the two germline ends. In nucleotides, the CDR3 is TGTGCCTGGAGGGGGGGATTTAGTGGAAACACCATATATTTT. As protein: CAWRGGFSGNTIYF.

The rearrangement uses TRBV6-5 and TRBJ2-7, with TRBD1 matching over 7 bases. V shed 5 bases and J 4 bases; nucleotides not matched to a gene: 8. Germline V gives CDR1 MNHEY, CDR2 SVGAGI. This CDR3 region has 14 residues. DNA for the CDR3: TGTGCCAGCAGTCGACAGGGAAAATGGTACGAGCAGTACTTC. This encodes CASSRQGKWYEQYF.

This chain connects TRBV6-5 to TRBJ1-1; possibly TRBD1 for D (5 bases). This CDR3 is 15 amino acids long. Germline lookup yields CDR1 MNHEY and CDR2 SVGAGI. V lost 0 bases to trimming and J lost 1 base, with 9 bases between them. CDR3 region: CASSYSSGWNTEAFF. CDR3 in DNA: TGTGCCAGCAGTTACTCGTCAGGGTGGAACACTGAAGCTTTCTTT.